The 10 T cell receptor beta chains given below trace back to one sample, sequenced in a study of CD8 T cells in ankylosing spondylitis. Each CDR3 protein gets one entry after TCRdb re-called the 5' RACE reads with MiXCR. This repertoire shows approximately 45,000 distinct CDR3 sequences, more than 9.5% found once; its top ten account for 1.4%. Sequenced sample: blood, either unsorted or a sorted T cell fraction (not recorded which). Receptor source: a male donor with ankylosing spondylitis or in good health (not recorded which).

Ten or more counts support this clonotype. The rearrangement links TRBV10-3 to TRBJ2-7; TRBD1 might be the D (6 bases). The CDR3 is made up of 12 amino acids. Germline assignment: CDR1 ENHRY and CDR2 SYGVKD. The V gene lost 4 bases and the J gene lost 3 bases, with 7 bases spanning the gap. The CDR3 nucleotides read TGTGCCATCAGTGGGGACAACTACGAGCAGTACTTC. This codes for CAISGDNYEQYF.

Ten or more counts support this clonotype. The chain recombines TRBV5-1 with TRBJ1-4; the match to TRBD1 covers 7 bases. Per germline, CDR1 SGHRS and CDR2 YFSETQ. The CDR3 loop spans 16 amino acids. Germline trimming cut 5 bases from V and 4 bases from J; bases unmatched to any gene: 11. The DNA for the CDR3 is TGCGCCAGCAGTTCTAAGCCGGGACAGAATAATGAAAAACTGTTTTTT. Translated: CASSSKPGQNNEKLFF.

This clonotype was recorded a few times. The rearrangement uses TRBV3-1 and TRBJ2-1; 7 nucleotides align to TRBD1. This CDR3 is built from 14 residues. J gave up 15 bases and V 0 bases, and 11 bases lay outside the gene matches. CDR1 is LGHDT and CDR2 is YNNKEL in the germline V gene (reference sequence). DNA of the CDR3: TGTGCCAGCAGCCAAGAGACAGGGAACATGTATCTGTTCTTC. Translating it yields CASSQETGNMYLFF.

The chain is built from TRBV5-5 and TRBJ1-1, with TRBD1 matching over 7 bases. Germline CDR1 reads SGHKS; CDR2 reads YYEKEE (reference sequence). The CDR3 is 15 amino acids. The J segment lost 2 bases and the V segment lost 3 bases, leaving 7 bases of the junction unmatched. The CDR3, as DNA: TGTGCCAGCAGCTCCTGGGGGACAGCAAACACTGAAGCTTTCTTT. Its protein is CASSSWGTANTEAFF.

This clonotype was recorded many times. This chain uses TRBV12-3 or TRBV12-4 with TRBJ2-2; no definite D call. With 3 bases removed from V and 10 bases from J, the gap between germline ends came to 6 bases. The CDR3 has 11 amino acids. CDR3 DNA: TGTGCCAGCAGTTTCTTCGAGGAGCTGTTTTTT. Its translation: CASSFFEELFF.

The V gene is TRBV7-2, the J gene TRBJ2-7; 8 bases fit TRBD2. The CDR3 has 16 residues. V shed 1 base and J 1 base; nucleotides not matched to a gene: 6. From germline, CDR1 is SGHTA and CDR2 FQGNSA. CDR3 residues: CASSLVGGGNSYEQYF. CDR3 bases: TGTGCCAGCAGCTTAGTTGGCGGGGGGAATTCCTACGAGCAGTACTTC.

This chain links TRBV4-2 with TRBJ2-5, with D possibly matching TRBD2 (7 bases). V was cut by 2 bases and J by 5 bases, with 12 bases left in between. CDR1 is LGHNA and CDR2 is YNFKEQ in the germline V gene. The CDR3 is made up of 14 amino acids. CDR3 loop: CASSQRGAWETQYF. Written as DNA, the CDR3 is TGTGCCAGCAGCCAACGGGGGGCCTGGGAGACCCAGTACTTC.

This clonotype has at least ten counts. The chain combines TRBV30 with TRBJ1-3; no definite D call. Germline V CDR1 and CDR2: GTSNPN, SVGIG (reference sequence). V lost 5 bases and J lost 0, with 2 bases in between. The CDR3 has 11 residues. CDR3 sequence: CAWGSGNTIYF. CDR3 nucleotide sequence: TGTGCCTGGGGCTCTGGAAACACCATATATTTT. Using reference TRBV30 and TRBJ1-3 for the parts outside the CDR3, the full variable domain is SQTIHQWPATLVQPVGSPLSLECTVEGTSNPNLYWYRQAAGRGLQLLFYSVGIGQISSEVPQNLSASRPQDRQFILSSKKLLLSDSGFYLCAWGSGNTIYFGEGSWLTVV.

Many counts were recorded for this clonotype. The chain joins TRBV28 to TRBJ1-1; D gene uncertain. V gave up 10 bases and J gave up 1 base, with 13 bases separating them. The CDR3 spans 13 residues. Per the germline V gene, CDR1 is MDHEN and CDR2 is SYDVKM. The CDR3 loop reads CAIFRAPNTEAFF. In DNA form, the CDR3 reads TGTGCCATTTTCCGGGCCCCGAACACTGAAGCTTTCTTT.

This clonotype was counted at least ten times. The chain carries TRBV5-6 and TRBJ2-1, with unresolved D. Germline V CDR1 and CDR2: SGHDT, YYEEEE. This CDR3 has 13 residues. Trimming pared 7 bases from V and 0 bases from J, leaving 8 bases between. DNA for the CDR3: TGTGCCAGCGAGATAAGCTCCTACAATGAGCAGTTCTTC. The encoded protein is CASEISSYNEQFF.